The entry below gives a single T cell receptor beta chain sequence along with its context. Germline V gene data show CDR1 as SGHAT and CDR2 as FQNNGV. J was trimmed by 2 bases and V by 1 base; bases with no gene match: 6. The CDR3 contains 16 residues. Original processing notes: Reference gene primer amplification gave nucleated cell count estimates. Generated by immunoSEQ multiplex PCR, the TCRdb table keeps only in-frame clones and is missing some. V and J calls and clone size follow that table, whereas D and trimming were derived from the DNA. The sample includes roughly 97,000 clones, about 80% seen only once; the top ten take 7%. This entry belongs to a study of blood T cell repertoires in COVID-19. The overall study: Donors in the United States, Italy and Spain gave samples during acute or convalescent COVID-19.

The sequencing input was peripheral blood. This clonotype was obtained from a man between 65 and 85 years old with acute or convalescent COVID-19. The chain couples TRBV11-2 to TRBJ1-1; TRBD1 aligns across 8 bases. CDR3 residues: CASSLVGGQVNTEAFF. The CDR3 DNA sequence: TGTGCCAGCAGCTTAGTAGGGGGACAGGTAAACACTGAAGCTTTCTTT.